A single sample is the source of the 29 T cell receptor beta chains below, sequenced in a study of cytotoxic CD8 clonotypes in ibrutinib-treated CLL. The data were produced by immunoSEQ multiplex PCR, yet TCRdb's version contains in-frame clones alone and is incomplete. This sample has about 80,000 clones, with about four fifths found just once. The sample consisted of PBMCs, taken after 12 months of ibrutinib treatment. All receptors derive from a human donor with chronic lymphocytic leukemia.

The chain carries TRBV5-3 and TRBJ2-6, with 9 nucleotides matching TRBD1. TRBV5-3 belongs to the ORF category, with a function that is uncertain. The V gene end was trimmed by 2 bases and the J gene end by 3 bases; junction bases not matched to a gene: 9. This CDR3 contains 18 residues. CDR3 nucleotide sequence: TGTGCCAGAAGCTTTGGGAAACAGGGGGCGAGTGGGGCCAACGTCCTGACTTTC. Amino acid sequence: CARSFGKQGASGANVLTF.

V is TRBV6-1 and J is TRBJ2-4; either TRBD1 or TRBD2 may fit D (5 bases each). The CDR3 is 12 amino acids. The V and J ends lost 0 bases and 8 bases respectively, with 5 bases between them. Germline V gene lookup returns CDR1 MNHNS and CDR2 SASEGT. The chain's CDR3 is CASSEAGDIQYF. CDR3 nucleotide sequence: TGTGCCAGCAGTGAAGCGGGGGACATTCAGTACTTC.

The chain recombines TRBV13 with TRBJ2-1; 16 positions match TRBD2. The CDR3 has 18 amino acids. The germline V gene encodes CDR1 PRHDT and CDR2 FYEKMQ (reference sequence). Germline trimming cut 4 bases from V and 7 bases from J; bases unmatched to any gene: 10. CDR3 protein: CASSYSGLAGGPSNEQFF. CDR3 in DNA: TGTGCCAGCAGCTATTCGGGACTAGCGGGGGGGCCGTCGAATGAGCAGTTCTTC.

The CDR3 sequence is CASSLGGDRPQFF. CDR3 sequence (DNA): TGTGCCAGCAGCTTGGGGGGGGACAGACCGCAGTTCTTC. This sequence joins TRBV11-3 and TRBJ2-1, with D tentatively TRBD1 or TRBD2 (7 bases each). The CDR3 is 13 residues long. With 3 bases removed from V and 12 bases from J, the gap between germline ends came to 15 bases. Germline V gene lookup returns CDR1 SGHNT and CDR2 YENEEA.

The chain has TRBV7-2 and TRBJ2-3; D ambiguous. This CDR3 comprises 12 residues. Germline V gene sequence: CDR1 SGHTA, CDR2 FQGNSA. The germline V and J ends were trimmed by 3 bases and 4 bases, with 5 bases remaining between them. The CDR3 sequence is CASSFGSDTQYF. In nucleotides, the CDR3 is TGTGCCAGCAGCTTCGGGTCAGATACGCAGTATTTT.

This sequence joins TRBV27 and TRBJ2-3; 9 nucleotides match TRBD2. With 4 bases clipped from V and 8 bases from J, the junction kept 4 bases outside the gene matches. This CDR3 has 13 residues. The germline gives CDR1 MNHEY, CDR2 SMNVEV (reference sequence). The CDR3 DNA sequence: TGTGCCAGCAGTTACGGAGCGGGGGGTACGCAGTATTTT. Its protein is CASSYGAGGTQYF.

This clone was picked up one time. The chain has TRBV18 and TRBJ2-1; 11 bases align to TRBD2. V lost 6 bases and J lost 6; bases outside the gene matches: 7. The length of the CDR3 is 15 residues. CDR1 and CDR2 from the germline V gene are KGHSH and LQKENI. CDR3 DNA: TGTGCCAGCTCCCAGACTAGCGGGGCGATCAATGAGCAGTTCTTC. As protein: CASSQTSGAINEQFF.

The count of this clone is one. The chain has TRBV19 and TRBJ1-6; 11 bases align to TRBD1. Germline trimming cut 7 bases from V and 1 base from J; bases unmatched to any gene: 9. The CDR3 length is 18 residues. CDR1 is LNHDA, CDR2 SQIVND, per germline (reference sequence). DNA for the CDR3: TGTGCCAGTAACGGAGGACAGGGGGCGAGTTCCTATAATTCACCCCTCCACTTT. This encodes CASNGGQGASSYNSPLHF.

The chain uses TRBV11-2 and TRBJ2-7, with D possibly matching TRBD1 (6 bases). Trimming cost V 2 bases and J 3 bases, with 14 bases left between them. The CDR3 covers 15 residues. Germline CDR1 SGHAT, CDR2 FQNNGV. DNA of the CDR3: TGTGCCAGCAGCTTATTTGGGGTAGGGGGCTACGAGCAGTACTTC. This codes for CASSLFGVGGYEQYF.

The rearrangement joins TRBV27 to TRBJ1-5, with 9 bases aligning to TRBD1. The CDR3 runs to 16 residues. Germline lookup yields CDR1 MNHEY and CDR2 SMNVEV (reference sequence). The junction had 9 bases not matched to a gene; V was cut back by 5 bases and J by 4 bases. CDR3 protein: CASSPTPGTGNQPQHF. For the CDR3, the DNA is TGTGCCAGCAGTCCTACCCCCGGGACAGGGAATCAGCCCCAGCATTTT.

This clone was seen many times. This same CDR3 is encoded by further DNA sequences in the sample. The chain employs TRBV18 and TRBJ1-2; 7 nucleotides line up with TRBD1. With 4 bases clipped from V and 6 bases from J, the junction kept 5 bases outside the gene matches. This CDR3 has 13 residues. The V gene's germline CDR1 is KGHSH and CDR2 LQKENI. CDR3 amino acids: CASSRQGGHGYTF. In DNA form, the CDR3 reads TGTGCCAGCTCACGGCAGGGGGGGCATGGCTACACCTTC.

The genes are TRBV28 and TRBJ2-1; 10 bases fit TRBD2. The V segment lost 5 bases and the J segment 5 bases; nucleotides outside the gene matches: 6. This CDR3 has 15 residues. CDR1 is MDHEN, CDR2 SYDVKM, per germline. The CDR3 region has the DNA TGTGCCAGCAGTCCCCTAGCGGGGGCCGACAATGAGCAGTTCTTC. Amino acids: CASSPLAGADNEQFF.

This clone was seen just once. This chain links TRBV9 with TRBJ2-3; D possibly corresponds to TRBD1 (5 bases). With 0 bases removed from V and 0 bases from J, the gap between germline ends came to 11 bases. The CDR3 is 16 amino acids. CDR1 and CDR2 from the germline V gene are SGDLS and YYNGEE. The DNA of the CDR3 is TGTGCCAGCAGCGTAGGCGGCAGGGAAAGCACAGATACGCAGTATTTT. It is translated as CASSVGGRESTDTQYF.

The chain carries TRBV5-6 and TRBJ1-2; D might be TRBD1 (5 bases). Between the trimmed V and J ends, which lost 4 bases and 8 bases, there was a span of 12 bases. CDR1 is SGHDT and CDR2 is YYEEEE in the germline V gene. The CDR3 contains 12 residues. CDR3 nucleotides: TGTGCCAGCAGCGGGGAGGGGCCCGGCTACACCTTC. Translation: CASSGEGPGYTF.

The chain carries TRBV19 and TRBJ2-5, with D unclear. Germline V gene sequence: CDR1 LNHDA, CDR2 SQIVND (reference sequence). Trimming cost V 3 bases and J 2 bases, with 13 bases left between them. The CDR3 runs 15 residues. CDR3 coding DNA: TGTGCCAGTAGTATGGGTAGGGTAGGGCAAGAGACCCAGTACTTC. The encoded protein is CASSMGRVGQETQYF.

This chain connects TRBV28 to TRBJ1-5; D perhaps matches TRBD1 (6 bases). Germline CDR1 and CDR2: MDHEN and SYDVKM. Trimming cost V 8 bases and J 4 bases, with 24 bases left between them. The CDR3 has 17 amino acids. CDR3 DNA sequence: TGTGCCAGCCTTGGGGACACTACCCGATCTAGAAATCAGCCCCAGCATTTT. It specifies CASLGDTTRSRNQPQHF.

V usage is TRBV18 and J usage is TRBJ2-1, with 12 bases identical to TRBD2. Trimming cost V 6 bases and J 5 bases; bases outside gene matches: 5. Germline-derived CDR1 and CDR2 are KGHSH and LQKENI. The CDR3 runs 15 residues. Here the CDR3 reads CASSPGLAGHNEQFF. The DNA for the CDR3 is TGTGCCAGCTCCCCCGGACTAGCGGGACACAATGAGCAGTTCTTC.

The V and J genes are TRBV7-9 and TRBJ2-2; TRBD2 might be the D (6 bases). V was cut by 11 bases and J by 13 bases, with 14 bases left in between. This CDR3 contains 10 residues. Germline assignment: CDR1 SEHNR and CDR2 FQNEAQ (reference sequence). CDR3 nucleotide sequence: TGTGCCCTGGTGGGGGGTGTGCTGTTTTTT. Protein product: CALVGGVLFF.

CDR3 residues: CASSLHVSRGTDTQYF. In DNA, the CDR3 is TGTGCCAGCAGCTTACATGTTAGCAGGGGTACAGATACGCAGTATTTT. The chain links TRBV7-3 to TRBJ2-3, with D possibly matching TRBD1 (6 bases). V lost 2 bases and J lost 3, with 15 bases in between. CDR1 SGHTA and CDR2 FQGTGA come from the germline V gene. The CDR3 runs to 16 residues.

The CDR3 DNA reads as TGTGCCAGCAGCTTGCAGGCAGGGATTGGCTACACCTTC. This gives the protein CASSLQAGIGYTF. The rearrangement joins TRBV5-5 to TRBJ1-2, with TRBD1 as a possible D gene (5 bases). The CDR3 length is 13 residues. Germline CDR1 and CDR2: SGHKS and YYEKEE (reference sequence). Deletions cut 1 base from V and 7 bases from J, with 11 bases between.

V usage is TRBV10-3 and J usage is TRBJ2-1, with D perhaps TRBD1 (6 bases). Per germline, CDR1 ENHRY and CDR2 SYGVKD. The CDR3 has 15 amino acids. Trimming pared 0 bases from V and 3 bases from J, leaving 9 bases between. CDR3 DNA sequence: TGTGCCATCAGTGAGTCAGGGGACAACTACAATGAGCAGTTCTTC. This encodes CAISESGDNYNEQFF.

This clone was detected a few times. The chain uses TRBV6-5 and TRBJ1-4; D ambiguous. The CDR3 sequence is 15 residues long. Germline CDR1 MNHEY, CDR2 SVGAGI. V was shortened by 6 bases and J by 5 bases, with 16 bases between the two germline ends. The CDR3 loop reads CASRSHSELNEKLFF. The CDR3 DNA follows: TGTGCCAGCAGATCGCACAGCGAACTCAATGAAAAACTGTTTTTT.

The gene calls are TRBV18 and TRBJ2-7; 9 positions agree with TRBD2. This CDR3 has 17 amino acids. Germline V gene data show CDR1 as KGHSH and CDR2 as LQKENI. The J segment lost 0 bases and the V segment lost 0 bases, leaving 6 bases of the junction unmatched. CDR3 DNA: TGTGCCAGCTCACCACCCCGGGGTAGCGGGAGCTCCTACGAGCAGTACTTC. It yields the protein CASSPPRGSGSSYEQYF.

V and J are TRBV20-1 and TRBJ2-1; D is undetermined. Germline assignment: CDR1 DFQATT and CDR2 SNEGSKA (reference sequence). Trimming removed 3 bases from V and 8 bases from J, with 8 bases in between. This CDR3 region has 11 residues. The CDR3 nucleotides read TGCAGTGCTAGGCCCAGTTATGAGCAGTTCTTC. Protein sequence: CSARPSYEQFF.

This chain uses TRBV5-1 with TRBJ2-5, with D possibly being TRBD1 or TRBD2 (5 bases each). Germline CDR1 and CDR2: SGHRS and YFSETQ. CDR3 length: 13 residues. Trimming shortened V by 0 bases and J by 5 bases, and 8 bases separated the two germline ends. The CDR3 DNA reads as TGCGCCAGCAGCTTGGCAGGGAGCGAGACCCAGTACTTC. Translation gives CASSLAGSETQYF. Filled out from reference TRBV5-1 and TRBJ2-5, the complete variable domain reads KAGVTQTPRYLIKTRGQQVTLSCSPISGHRSVSWYQQTPGQGLQFLFEYFSETQRNKGNFPGRFSGRQFSNSRSEMNVSTLELGDSALYLCASSLAGSETQYFGPGTRLLVL.

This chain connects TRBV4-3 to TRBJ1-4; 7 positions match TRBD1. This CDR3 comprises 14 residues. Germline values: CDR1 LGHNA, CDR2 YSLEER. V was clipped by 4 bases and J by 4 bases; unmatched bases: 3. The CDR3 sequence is CASSLRDSNEKLFF. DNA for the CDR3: TGCGCCAGCAGCCTACGGGACAGTAATGAAAAACTGTTTTTT.

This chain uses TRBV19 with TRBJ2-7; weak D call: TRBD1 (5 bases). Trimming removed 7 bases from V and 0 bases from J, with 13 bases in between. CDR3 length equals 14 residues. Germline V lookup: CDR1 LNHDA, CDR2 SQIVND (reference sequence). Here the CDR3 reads CASTPQANSYEQYF. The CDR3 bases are TGTGCCAGTACCCCACAGGCGAACTCCTACGAGCAGTACTTC.

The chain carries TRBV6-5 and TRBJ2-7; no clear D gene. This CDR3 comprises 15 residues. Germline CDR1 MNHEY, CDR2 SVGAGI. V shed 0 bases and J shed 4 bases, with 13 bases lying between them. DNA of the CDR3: TGTGCCAGCAGTTACTCGGACGGACCCAGTTACGAGCAGTACTTC. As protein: CASSYSDGPSYEQYF.

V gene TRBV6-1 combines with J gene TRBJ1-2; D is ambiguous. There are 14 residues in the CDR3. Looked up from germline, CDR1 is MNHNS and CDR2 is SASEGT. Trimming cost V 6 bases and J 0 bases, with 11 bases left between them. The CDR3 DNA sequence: TGTGCCAGCAGCCCGGCAGCTACTAACTATGGCTACACCTTC. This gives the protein CASSPAATNYGYTF.